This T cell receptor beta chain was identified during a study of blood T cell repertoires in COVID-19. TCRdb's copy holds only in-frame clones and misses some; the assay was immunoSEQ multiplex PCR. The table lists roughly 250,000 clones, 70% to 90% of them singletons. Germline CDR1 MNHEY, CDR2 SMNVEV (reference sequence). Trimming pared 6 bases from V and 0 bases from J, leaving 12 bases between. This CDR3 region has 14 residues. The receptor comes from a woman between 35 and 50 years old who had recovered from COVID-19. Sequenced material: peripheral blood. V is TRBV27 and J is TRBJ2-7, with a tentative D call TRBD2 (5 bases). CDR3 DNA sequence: TGTGCCAGCAGCCGACGGGAACGCTCCTACGAGCAGTACTTC. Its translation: CASSRRERSYEQYF.